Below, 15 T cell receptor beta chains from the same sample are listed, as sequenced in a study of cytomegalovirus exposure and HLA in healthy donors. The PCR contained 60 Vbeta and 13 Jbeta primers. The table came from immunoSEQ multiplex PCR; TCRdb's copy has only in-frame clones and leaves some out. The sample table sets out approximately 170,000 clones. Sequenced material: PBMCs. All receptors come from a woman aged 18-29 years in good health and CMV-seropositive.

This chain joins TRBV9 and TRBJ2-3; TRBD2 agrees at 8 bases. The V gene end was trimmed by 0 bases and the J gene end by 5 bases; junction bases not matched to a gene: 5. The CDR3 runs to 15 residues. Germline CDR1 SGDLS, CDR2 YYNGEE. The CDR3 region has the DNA TGTGCCAGCAGCGTAGATCGGGGGGGCGTAGATACGCAGTATTTT. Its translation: CASSVDRGGVDTQYF.

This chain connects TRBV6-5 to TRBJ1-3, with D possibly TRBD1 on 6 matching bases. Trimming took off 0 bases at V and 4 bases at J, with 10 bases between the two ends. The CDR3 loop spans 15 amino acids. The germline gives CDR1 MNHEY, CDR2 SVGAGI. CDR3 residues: CASSYSLGQGNTIYF. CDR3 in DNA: TGTGCCAGCAGTTACTCGCTAGGACAGGGAAACACCATATATTTT.

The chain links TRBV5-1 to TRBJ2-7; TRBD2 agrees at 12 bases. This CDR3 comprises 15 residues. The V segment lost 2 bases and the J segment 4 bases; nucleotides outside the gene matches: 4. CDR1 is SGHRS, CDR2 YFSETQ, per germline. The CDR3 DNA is TGCGCCAGCAGCTTCGCTAGCGGGGGGGGGTACGAGCAGTACTTC. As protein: CASSFASGGGYEQYF. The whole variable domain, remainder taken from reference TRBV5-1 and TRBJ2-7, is KAGVTQTPRYLIKTRGQQVTLSCSPISGHRSVSWYQQTPGQGLQFLFEYFSETQRNKGNFPGRFSGRQFSNSRSEMNVSTLELGDSALYLCASSFASGGGYEQYFGPGTRLTVT.

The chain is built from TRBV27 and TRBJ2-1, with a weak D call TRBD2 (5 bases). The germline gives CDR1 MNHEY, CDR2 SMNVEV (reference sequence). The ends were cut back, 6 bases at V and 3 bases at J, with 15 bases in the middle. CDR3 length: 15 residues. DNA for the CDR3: TGTGCCAGCAGCTCCCTAGCAGGCCACTACAATGAGCAGTTCTTC. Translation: CASSSLAGHYNEQFF.

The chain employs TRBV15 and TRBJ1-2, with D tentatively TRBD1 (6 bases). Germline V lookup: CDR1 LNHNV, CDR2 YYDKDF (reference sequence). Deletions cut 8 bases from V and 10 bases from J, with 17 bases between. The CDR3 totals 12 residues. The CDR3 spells CATSGGGLDYTF. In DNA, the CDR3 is TGTGCCACCTCGGGCGGGGGCCTTGACTACACCTTC.

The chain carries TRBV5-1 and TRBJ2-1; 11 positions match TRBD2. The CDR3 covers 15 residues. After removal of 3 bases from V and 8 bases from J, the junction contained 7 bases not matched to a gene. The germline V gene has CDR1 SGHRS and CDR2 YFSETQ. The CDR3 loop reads CASSYLAGGGDEQFF. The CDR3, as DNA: TGCGCCAGCAGCTACCTAGCGGGAGGCGGCGATGAGCAGTTCTTC.

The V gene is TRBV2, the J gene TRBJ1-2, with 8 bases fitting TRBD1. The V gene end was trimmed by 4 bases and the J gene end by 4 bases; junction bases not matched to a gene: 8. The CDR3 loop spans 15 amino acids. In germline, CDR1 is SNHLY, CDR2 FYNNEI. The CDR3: CASSVGTGSSYGYTF. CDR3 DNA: TGTGCCAGCAGTGTGGGGACAGGCTCTAGCTATGGCTACACCTTC.

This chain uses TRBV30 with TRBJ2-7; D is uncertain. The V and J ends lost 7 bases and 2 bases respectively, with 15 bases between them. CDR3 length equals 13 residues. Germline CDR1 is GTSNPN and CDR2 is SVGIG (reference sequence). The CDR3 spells CAFARQPTYEQYF. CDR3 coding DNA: TGTGCCTTCGCGAGGCAGCCTACCTACGAGCAGTACTTC.

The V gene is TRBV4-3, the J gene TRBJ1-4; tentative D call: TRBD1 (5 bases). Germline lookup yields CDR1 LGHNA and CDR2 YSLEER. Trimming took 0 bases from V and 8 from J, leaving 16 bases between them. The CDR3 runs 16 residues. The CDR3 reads CASSQDLPGSGEKLFF. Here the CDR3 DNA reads TGCGCCAGCAGCCAAGATCTCCCAGGGTCAGGCGAAAAACTGTTTTTT.

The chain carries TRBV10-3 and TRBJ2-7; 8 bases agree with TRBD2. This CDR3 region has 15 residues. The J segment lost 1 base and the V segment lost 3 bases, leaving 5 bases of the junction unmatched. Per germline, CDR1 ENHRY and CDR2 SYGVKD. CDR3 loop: CAISESTSGSYEQYF. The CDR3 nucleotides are TGTGCCATCAGTGAAAGCACTAGCGGTTCCTACGAGCAGTACTTC.

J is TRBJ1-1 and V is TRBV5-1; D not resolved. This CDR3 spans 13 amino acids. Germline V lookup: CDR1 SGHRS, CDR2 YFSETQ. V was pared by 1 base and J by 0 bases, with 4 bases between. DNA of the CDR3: TGCGCCAGCAGCTTGACAGTGAACACTGAAGCTTTCTTT. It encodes CASSLTVNTEAFF.

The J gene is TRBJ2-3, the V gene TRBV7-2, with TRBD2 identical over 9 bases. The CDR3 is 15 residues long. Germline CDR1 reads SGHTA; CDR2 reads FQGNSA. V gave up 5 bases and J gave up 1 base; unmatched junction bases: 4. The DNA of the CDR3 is TGTGCCAGCAGCGGGCGGGGGGGCCGCACAGATACGCAGTATTTT. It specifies CASSGRGGRTDTQYF.

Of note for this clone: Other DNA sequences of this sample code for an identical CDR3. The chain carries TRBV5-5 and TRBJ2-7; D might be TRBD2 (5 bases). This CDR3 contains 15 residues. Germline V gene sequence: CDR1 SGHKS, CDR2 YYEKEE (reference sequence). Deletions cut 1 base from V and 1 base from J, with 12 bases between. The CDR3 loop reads CASSLLSGTSYEQYF. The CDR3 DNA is TGTGCCAGCAGCTTGCTGTCGGGAACGTCCTACGAGCAGTACTTC.

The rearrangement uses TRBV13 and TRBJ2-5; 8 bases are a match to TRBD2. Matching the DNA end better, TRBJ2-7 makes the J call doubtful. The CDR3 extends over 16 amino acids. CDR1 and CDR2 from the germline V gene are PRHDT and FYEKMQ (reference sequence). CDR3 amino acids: CASSWGAGDPQYEQYF. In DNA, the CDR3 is TGTGCCAGCAGCTGGGGAGCGGGAGACCCCCAGTACGAGCAGTACTTC.

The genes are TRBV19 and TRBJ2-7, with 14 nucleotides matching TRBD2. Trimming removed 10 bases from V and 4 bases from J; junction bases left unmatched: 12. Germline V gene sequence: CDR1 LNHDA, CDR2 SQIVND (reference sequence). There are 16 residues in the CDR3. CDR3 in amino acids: CATSGLAGVKLYEQYF. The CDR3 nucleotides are TGTGCCACCTCGGGACTAGCGGGAGTGAAATTGTACGAGCAGTACTTC.